This T cell receptor (beta chain) was documented in a study of cytomegalovirus exposure and HLA in healthy donors. Deletions cut 2 bases from V and 4 bases from J, with 11 bases between. CDR3 length equals 14 residues. Germline V gives CDR1 LNHDA, CDR2 SQIVND (reference sequence). Primers: 60 Vbeta forward and 13 Jbeta reverse. Here immunoSEQ multiplex PCR was the method, and the copy in TCRdb shows in-frame clones only, minus some. This table has around 150,000 clones, more than 60% appearing once. The material sequenced was PBMCs. The rearrangement joins TRBV19 to TRBJ1-1, with D possibly being TRBD1 (6 bases). The source is a man younger than 40 in good health and CMV-seropositive. The CDR3 DNA follows: TGTGCCAGTAGTATATGGGGAGGGGGCACTGAAGCTTTCTTT. Protein sequence: CASSIWGGGTEAFF.